A selection of T cell receptor beta chains follows, all from one sample in a study of control samples from healthy donors and cancer patients. Produced via immunoSEQ multiplex PCR; TCRdb's table is partial and in-frame only. This table has 100,000 to 150,000 clones, roughly 92% appearing once. Specimen: PBMCs. The receptor set was obtained from an elderly man with head and neck cancer. Each CDR3 is given with its conserved first and last residue. A D gene is named only where the DNA matches it firmly. The size of a clone is reported for some rows only, either as once, few or many, or as a class for expanded clones.

v_gene	d_gene	j_gene	abundance	CDR3aa	CDR3nt
TRBV6-2/TRBV6-3	NA	TRBJ2-4	few	CASSYPSPGDISLQAKNIQYF	TGTGCCAGCAGTTACCCCTCCCCGGGAGATATTAGTCTTCAGGCCAAAAACATTCAGTACTTC
TRBV11-2	NA	TRBJ1-2	NA	CASSLPQNYYGYTF	TGTGCCAGCAGCTTACCACAGAACTACTATGGCTACACCTTC
TRBV12-5	TRBD1	TRBJ2-2	NA	CASIAGGFAGELFF	TGTGCTAGCATTGCAGGGGGCTTCGCCGGGGAGCTGTTTTTT
TRBV27	NA	TRBJ1-1	NA	CASSFDPGAEAFF	TGTGCCAGCAGTTTCGACCCAGGGGCTGAAGCTTTCTTT
TRBV14	NA	TRBJ1-1	NA	CASSSSKDTLGTEAFF	TGTGCCAGCAGTAGCTCGAAAGATACTTTGGGTACTGAAGCTTTCTTT
TRBV7-9	TRBD1	TRBJ2-2	NA	CASSTQTGEELFF	TGTGCCAGCAGCACCCAGACAGGGGAGGAGCTGTTTTTT
TRBV3-1/TRBV3-2	NA	TRBJ2-7	NA	CASSRRGRTTYEQYF	TGTGCCAGCAGCCGACGAGGACGGACAACCTACGAGCAGTACTTC
TRBV5-4	NA	TRBJ1-1	NA	CASSLDRLSTEAFF	TGTGCCAGCAGCTTGGATAGGCTTAGCACTGAAGCTTTCTTT
TRBV7-2	TRBD2	TRBJ2-7	once	CASSGTSGVSYEQYF	TGTGCCAGCAGCGGCACTAGCGGGGTCTCCTACGAGCAGTACTTC
TRBV9	TRBD2	TRBJ2-3	NA	CASSTYGGRADTQYF	TGTGCCAGCAGCACCTACGGGGGGAGAGCAGATACGCAGTATTTT
TRBV6-2/TRBV6-3	NA	TRBJ1-4	NA	CASSYSWRVFF	TGTGCCAGCAGTTACTCGTGGCGGGTGTTTTTT
TRBV9	NA	TRBJ2-1	NA	CASSDSSYNEQFF	TGTGCCAGCAGCGACAGTTCCTACAATGAGCAGTTCTTC
TRBV29-1	NA	TRBJ2-7	once	CSVGISSYEQYF	TGCAGCGTCGGGATTAGCTCCTACGAGCAGTACTTC
TRBV3-1/TRBV3-2	NA	TRBJ2-7	NA	CASTPFAGGIYEQYF	TGTGCCAGCACTCCCTTTGCGGGTGGGATATACGAGCAGTACTTC
TRBV19	TRBD1	TRBJ1-5	NA	CASSRDRGHQPQHF	TGTGCCAGTAGTAGGGACAGGGGGCATCAGCCCCAGCATTTT
TRBV5-4	TRBD1	TRBJ2-1	NA	CASSLPRTGTNEQFF	TGTGCCAGCAGCTTGCCTAGGACAGGCACCAATGAGCAGTTCTTC
TRBV5-1	NA	TRBJ1-4	NA	CASSGRGAGGNEKLFF	TGCGCCAGCAGCGGCCGGGGGGCGGGCGGTAATGAAAAACTGTTTTTT